This TCR beta chain originates from a study of technical replicates of blood from several donors. The ends were cut back, 4 bases at V and 0 bases at J, with 13 bases in the middle. The CDR3 spans 16 residues. CDR1 is SGHNT and CDR2 is YYREEE in the germline V gene (reference sequence). Produced via immunoSEQ multiplex PCR; TCRdb's table is partial and in-frame only. Here the sample spans approximately 60,000 clones, more than 75% being singletons. The V gene is TRBV5-4, the J gene TRBJ2-2, with D possibly being TRBD2 (5 bases). The clonotype comes from a human donor in good health. Some clones in this sample may be carry-over from other donors' samples. The sequenced sample was PBMCs. CDR3 sequence (DNA): TGTGCCAGCAGCCTCAGGCTAGCCGCGAACACCGGGGAGCTGTTTTTT. As protein: CASSLRLAANTGELFF.